This is a list of T cell receptor beta chains from one sample in a study of long-term antiretroviral therapy in people with HIV. Clones were sequenced by immunoSEQ multiplex PCR, and TCRdb holds only the in-frame ones, with some missing. The data contain more than 10,000 clones, around 77% of them singletons. The sequenced sample was unsorted PBMCs, obtained 1.3 years after starting antiretroviral therapy. The receptors come from a woman aged 18-30 years with HIV. The conserved cysteine and the conserved F or W are not part of the CDR3 here. D genes are given only for firm matches.

J | V | D | CDR3
TRBJ2-1 | TRBV6-5 | TRBD2 | ASSYGTSGVNEQF
TRBJ1-3 | TRBV18 | - | ASSPQQGRGSGNTIY
TRBJ1-1 | TRBV27 | - | ASSLQGGIEAF
TRBJ2-7 | TRBV18 | TRBD2 | ASSPVQREGTKLEQY
TRBJ2-1 | TRBV7-9 | - | ASSLGVRDNEQF
TRBJ2-6 | TRBV11-2 | - | ASRSASGANVLT
TRBJ2-7 | TRBV21-1 | - | ASSKPGSSSYEQY
TRBJ2-7 | TRBV28 | TRBD2 | ASRGEGRGPYEQY
TRBJ2-2 | TRBV2 | - | ASLDYTGELF
TRBJ2-4 | TRBV19 | - | ASSNPRTVLAKNIQY
TRBJ1-3 | TRBV2 | - | ASSDTGTSGGDGNTIY
TRBJ2-7 | TRBV6-5 | TRBD2 | ASSSSGNTYEQY
TRBJ2-5 | TRBV27 | TRBD2 | ASSVGGGRETQY
TRBJ2-1 | TRBV6-1 | - | ASAPSWAGHNEQF
TRBJ2-1 | TRBV12-5 | - | ASGLGVAQF
TRBJ1-6 | TRBV27 | TRBD1 | ASSSGTGALYNSPLH
TRBJ2-7 | TRBV30 | - | AWSVYFGPINEQY
TRBJ2-7 | TRBV7-2 | TRBD2 | ASSLVASGSGGYEQY
TRBJ2-1 | TRBV25-1 | TRBD2 | ASQPAGGTNEQF
TRBJ1-5 | TRBV27 | TRBD1 | ASSLGTGAQPQH
TRBJ1-1 | TRBV11-3 | - | ASSFASNTEAF
TRBJ2-7 | TRBV7-8 | - | ASSLVRTAYEQY
TRBJ2-1 | TRBV4-2 | TRBD2 | ASSQDVLAAYNEQF
TRBJ1-5 | TRBV9 | - | ASSVAGVHNQPQH
TRBJ2-1 | TRBV10-2 | - | ATRAWHEQF
TRBJ1-5 | TRBV11-2 | - | ASSLGEDPRTQPQH
TRBJ2-7 | TRBV28 | - | ASRSPGMSSYEQY
TRBJ2-7 | TRBV28 | TRBD2 | ASSLAGGPHEQY
TRBJ2-1 | TRBV27 | - | ASSFRGRRDEQF
TRBJ2-7 | TRBV6-5 | - | ASSYSLASYEQY
TRBJ2-7 | TRBV7-2 | - | ASSFGGPEQY
TRBJ2-5 | TRBV28 | TRBD2 | ASKSAWTSVETQY
TRBJ2-7 | TRBV5-1 | - | ASSSGPPYEQY
TRBJ2-2 | TRBV19 | - | ASSPRAEAGELF
TRBJ1-1 | TRBV6-1 | TRBD1 | ATTVGTENTEAF
TRBJ1-4 | TRBV15 | - | ATSRGGGESEKLF
TRBJ2-2 | TRBV5-8 | - | ASYEWGPRLNTGELF
TRBJ2-1 | TRBV4-3 | TRBD2 | ASSQPSGGRVEQF
TRBJ1-1 | TRBV19 | - | ASRHTEAF
TRBJ1-1 | TRBV6-5 | TRBD1 | ATTPRGYITEAF
TRBJ1-5 | TRBV5-4 | - | ASSKAQDHNQPQH
TRBJ2-1 | TRBV15 | - | ATSGSAYNEQF
TRBJ2-5 | TRBV28 | - | ATLAPQETQY
TRBJ2-5 | TRBV29-1 | TRBD1 | SVNGQGRHQETQY
TRBJ1-3 | TRBV9 | - | ASSVEGTGNTIY
TRBJ2-1 | TRBV19 | - | ASSILQVTNEQF
TRBJ1-5 | TRBV21-1 | - | ASSYRDSSEYQPQH
TRBJ1-2 | TRBV9 | - | ASSGRQEGYT
TRBJ2-1 | TRBV2 | - | ASSGGVPGSYNEQF
TRBJ2-7 | TRBV27 | - | ASSFRKNYEQY
TRBJ1-1 | TRBV6-5 | - | ASSYPGSEAF
TRBJ1-5 | TRBV7-6 | TRBD1 | ASSQFAGAGGNQPQH
TRBJ2-3 | TRBV20-1 | - | SATYTDTQY